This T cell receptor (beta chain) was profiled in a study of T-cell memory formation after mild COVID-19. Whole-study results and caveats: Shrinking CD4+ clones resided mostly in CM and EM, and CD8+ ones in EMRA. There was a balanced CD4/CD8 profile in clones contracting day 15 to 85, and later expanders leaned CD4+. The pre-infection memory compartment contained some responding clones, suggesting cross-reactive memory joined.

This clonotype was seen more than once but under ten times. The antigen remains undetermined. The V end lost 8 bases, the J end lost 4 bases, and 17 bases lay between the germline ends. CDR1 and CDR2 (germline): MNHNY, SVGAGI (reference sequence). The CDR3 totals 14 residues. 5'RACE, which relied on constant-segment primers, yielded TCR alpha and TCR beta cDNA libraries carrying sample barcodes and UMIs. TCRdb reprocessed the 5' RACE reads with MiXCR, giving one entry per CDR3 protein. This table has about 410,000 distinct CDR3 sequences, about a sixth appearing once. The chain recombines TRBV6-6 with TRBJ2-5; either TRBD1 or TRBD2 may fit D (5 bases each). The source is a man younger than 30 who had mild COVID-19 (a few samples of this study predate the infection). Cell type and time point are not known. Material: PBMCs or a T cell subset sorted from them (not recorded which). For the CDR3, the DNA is TGTGCCAGCCTCACGACGGGGCGGGCAGAGACCCAGTACTTC. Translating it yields CASLTTGRAETQYF.